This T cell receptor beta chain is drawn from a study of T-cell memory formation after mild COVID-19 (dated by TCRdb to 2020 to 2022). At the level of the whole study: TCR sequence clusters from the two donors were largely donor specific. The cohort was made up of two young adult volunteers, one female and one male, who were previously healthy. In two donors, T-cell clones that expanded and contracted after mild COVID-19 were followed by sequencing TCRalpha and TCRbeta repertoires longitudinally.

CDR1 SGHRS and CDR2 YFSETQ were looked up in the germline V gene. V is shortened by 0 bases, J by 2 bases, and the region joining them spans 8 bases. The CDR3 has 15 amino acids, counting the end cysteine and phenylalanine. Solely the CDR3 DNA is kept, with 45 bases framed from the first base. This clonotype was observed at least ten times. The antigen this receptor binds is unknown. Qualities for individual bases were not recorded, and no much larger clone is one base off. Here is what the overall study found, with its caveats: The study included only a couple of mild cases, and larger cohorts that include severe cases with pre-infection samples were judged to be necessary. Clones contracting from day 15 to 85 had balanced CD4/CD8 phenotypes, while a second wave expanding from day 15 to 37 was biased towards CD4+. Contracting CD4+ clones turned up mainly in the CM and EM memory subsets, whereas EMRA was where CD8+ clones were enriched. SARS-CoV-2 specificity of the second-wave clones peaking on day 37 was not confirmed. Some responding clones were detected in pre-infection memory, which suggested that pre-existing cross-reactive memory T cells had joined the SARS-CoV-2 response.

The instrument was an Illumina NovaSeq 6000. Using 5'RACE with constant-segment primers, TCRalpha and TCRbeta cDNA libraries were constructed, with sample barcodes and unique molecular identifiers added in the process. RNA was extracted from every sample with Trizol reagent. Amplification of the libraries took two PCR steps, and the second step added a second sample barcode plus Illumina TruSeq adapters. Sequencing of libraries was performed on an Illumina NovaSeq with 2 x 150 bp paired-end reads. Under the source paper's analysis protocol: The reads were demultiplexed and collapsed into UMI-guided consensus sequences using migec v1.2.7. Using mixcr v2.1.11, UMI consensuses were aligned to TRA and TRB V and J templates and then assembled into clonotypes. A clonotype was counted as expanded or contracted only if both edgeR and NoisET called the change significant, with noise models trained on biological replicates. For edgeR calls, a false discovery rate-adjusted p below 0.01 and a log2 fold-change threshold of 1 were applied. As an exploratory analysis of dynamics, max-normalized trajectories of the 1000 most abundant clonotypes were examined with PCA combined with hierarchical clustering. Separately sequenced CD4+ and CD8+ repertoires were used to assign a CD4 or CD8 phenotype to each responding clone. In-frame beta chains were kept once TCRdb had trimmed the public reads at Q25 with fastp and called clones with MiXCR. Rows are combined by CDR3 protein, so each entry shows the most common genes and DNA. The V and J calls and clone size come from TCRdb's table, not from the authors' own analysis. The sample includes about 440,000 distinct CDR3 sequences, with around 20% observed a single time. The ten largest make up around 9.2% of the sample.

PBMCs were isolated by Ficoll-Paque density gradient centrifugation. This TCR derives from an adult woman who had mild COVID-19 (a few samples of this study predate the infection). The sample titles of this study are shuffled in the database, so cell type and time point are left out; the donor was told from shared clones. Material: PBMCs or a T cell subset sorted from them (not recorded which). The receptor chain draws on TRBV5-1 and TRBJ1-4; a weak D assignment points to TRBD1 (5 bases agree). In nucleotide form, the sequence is TGCGCCAGCAGCTTGGCAGGGAGTACTAATGAAAAACTGTTTTTT. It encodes CASSLAGSTNEKLFF.